Listed below are T cell receptor beta chains from one sample, sequenced in a study of cytomegalovirus exposure and HLA in healthy donors. Assay used: immunoSEQ multiplex PCR; TCRdb lists only in-frame clones, some missing. The data contain about 150,000 clones, 65% to 85% of them singletons. The sample taken for sequencing was PBMCs. The receptors originated from a woman between 40 and 55 years old in good health and CMV-seropositive. CDR3s include the opening cysteine and the closing phenylalanine or tryptophan. The D gene is left open where the match is weak.

- TRBV27 13 CASRRGSNYGYTF
TRBD2 TRBV10-2 14 CASSELAGAGEQFF
- TRBV2 15 CASSDEGGGANVLTF
- TRBV5-1 15 CASSLERELTGELFF
- TRBV7-9 14 CASSQHGKRGEAFF
TRBD1 TRBV6-9 19 CASVPSSGGIQDSNQPQHF
- TRBV6-1 15 CASSEDSGAAETQYF
- TRBV29-1 12 CSVHGQTNIQYF
TRBD1 TRBV5-4 15 CASSLAGGSTGELFF
TRBD2 TRBV28 18 CASSTNPLAGGTYNEQFF
- TRBV30 15 CAWSRSDSWNQPQHF
TRBD1 TRBV19 15 CASNTGTGINEKLFF
TRBD1 TRBV11-3 12 CASSHTGTVVFF
TRBD2 TRBV7-8 15 CASSLGREGLGEQYF
- TRBV27 13 CASSQGFSYGYTF
TRBD1 TRBV27 16 CASSFGQGAGKTEAFF
TRBD1 TRBV7-8 17 CASSRRDPGGGSGGYTF
TRBD1 TRBV5-6 16 CASSPKLMGQGTKAFF
- TRBV29-1 13 CSVADGVNQPQHF
TRBD2 TRBV4-2 17 CASSHSLAGVGTDTQYF
- TRBV11-3 14 CASSLGGKYNEQFF
- TRBV27 15 CATSKEAAPYNEQFF
- TRBV30 18 CAWRGYGGLGNPGNTIYF
- TRBV6-6 14 CASSVQGSNQPQHF
- TRBV29-1 16 CSVDGVWTGGNTEAFF
TRBD1 TRBV28 16 CASRKWTGTPNYGYTF
- TRBV7-2 14 CASSLEPSSAIQYF
- TRBV29-1 13 CSVGGPGLYGYTF
TRBD2 TRBV28 15 CASREWTSGTYEQYF
TRBD1 TRBV9 14 CASSPSTGVDEQYF
TRBD2 TRBV5-6 19 CASSFLGLAFSRGQETQYF
TRBD1 TRBV7-9 19 CASSLTAGTEVSSNYGYTF
TRBD1 TRBV2 14 CASSGDRRNYGYTF
TRBD1 TRBV11-3 17 CASSLELTGGQNTEAFF
TRBD1 TRBV5-1 15 CASSLTGDRGGGYTF
TRBD2 TRBV4-2 17 CASSQDGLAGRTGELFF
- TRBV10-3 17 CAISDLGGRQAKNIQYF
TRBD2 TRBV9 16 CASSVLAGASYNEQFF
- TRBV6-1 14 CASSSGTMKETQYF
TRBD1 TRBV7-9 14 CASSLDRADEKLFF
- TRBV28 14 CASSLAGTTDTQYF
TRBD1 TRBV30 15 CAWGRGGTGGYEQYF
- TRBV5-1 14 CASSLVAGYETQYF
TRBD1 TRBV10-3 17 CAISESGTGIPYNEQFF
- TRBV5-6 13 CASSIDRSYGYTF
TRBD2 TRBV5-1 15 CASSIRLAGDNEQFF
- TRBV19 16 CASSIETTRSPYEQYF
- TRBV28 15 CASTPAGVGYNEQFF
- TRBV2 13 CASSESGYTEAFF